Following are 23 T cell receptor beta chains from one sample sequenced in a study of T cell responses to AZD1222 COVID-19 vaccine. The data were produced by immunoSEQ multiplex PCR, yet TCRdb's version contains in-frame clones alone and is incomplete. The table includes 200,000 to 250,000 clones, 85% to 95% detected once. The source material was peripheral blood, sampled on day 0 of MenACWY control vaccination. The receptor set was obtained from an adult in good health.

CDR3 protein: CASSTGLAGPGDTQYF. In DNA, the CDR3 is TGTGCCAGTAGTACAGGACTAGCAGGCCCGGGGGATACGCAGTATTTT. This chain joins TRBV19 and TRBJ2-3, with 8 bases fitting TRBD2. V trimming: 4 bases; J trimming: 6 bases; junction bases outside the gene matches: 12. This CDR3 contains 16 residues. CDR1 is LNHDA and CDR2 is SQIVND in the germline V gene (reference sequence).

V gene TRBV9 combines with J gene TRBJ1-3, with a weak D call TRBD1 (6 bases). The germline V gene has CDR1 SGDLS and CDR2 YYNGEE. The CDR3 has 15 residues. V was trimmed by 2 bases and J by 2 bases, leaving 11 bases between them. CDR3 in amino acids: CASSVRGTAGNTIYF. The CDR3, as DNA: TGTGCCAGCAGCGTCAGGGGTACTGCTGGAAACACCATATATTTT.

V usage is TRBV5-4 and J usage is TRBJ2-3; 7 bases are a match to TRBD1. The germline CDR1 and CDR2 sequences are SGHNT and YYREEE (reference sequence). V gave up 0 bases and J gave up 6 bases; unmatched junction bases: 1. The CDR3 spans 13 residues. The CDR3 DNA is TGTGCCAGCAGCTTGGTAGGGGGCGATACGCAGTATTTT. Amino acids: CASSLVGGDTQYF. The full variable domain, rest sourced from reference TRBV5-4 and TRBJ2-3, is ETGVTQSPTHLIKTRGQQVTLRCSSQSGHNTVSWYQQALGQGPQFIFQYYREEENGRGNFPPRFSGLQFPNYSSELNVNALELDDSALYLCASSLVGGDTQYFGPGTRLTVL.

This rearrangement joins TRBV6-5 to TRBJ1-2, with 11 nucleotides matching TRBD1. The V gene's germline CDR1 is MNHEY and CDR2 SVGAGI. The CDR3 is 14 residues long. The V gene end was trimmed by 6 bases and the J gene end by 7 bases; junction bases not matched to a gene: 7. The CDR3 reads CASSRTGGPGGYTF. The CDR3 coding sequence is TGTGCCAGCAGCAGGACAGGGGGCCCGGGTGGCTACACCTTC.

CDR3 amino acids: CASKGRGGDQPQHF. CDR3 DNA sequence: TGTGCCAGTAAGGGCAGGGGAGGAGATCAGCCCCAGCATTTT. The V and J genes are TRBV19 and TRBJ1-5, with D perhaps TRBD1 (6 bases). The V end was cut by 7 bases, the J end by 5 bases, with 15 bases between. The CDR3 loop spans 14 amino acids. Per the germline V gene, CDR1 is LNHDA and CDR2 is SQIVND (reference sequence).

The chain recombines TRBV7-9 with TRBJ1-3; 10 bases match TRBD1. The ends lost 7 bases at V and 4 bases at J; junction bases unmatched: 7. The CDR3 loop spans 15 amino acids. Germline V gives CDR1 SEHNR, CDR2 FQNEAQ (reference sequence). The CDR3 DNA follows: TGTGCCAGCACCAGGACAGGGGGTGCCGGAAACACCATATATTTT. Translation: CASTRTGGAGNTIYF.

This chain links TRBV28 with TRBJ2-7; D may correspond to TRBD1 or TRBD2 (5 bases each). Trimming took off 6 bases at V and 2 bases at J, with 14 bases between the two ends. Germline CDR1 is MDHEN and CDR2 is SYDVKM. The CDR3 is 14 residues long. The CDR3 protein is CASSPPRGPYEQYF. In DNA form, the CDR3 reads TGTGCCAGCAGCCCCCCCCGGGGCCCCTACGAGCAGTACTTC. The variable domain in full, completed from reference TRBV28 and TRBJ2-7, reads DVKVTQSSRYLVKRTGEKVFLECVQDMDHENMFWYRQDPGLGLRLIYFSYDVKMKEKGDIPEGYSVSREKKERFSLILESASTNQTSMYLCASSPPRGPYEQYFGPGTRLTVT.

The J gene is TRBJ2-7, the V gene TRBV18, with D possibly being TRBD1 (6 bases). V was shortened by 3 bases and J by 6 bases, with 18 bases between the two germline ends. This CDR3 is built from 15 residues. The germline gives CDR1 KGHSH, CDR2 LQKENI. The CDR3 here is CASSPRGSGDLEQYF. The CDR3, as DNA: TGTGCCAGCTCACCCCGCGGGTCAGGGGATCTCGAGCAGTACTTC. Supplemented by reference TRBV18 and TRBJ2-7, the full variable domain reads NAGVMQNPRHLVRRRGQEARLRCSPMKGHSHVYWYRQLPEEGLKFMVYLQKENIIDESGMPKERFSAEFPKEGPSILRIQQVVRGDSAAYFCASSPRGSGDLEQYFGPGTRLTVT.

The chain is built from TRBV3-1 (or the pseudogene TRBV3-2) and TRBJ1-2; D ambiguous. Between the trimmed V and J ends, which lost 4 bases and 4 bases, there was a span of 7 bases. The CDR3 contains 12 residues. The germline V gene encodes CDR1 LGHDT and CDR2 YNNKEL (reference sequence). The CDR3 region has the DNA TGTGCCAGCAGCCGGCCGAGCTATGGCTACACCTTC. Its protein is CASSRPSYGYTF.

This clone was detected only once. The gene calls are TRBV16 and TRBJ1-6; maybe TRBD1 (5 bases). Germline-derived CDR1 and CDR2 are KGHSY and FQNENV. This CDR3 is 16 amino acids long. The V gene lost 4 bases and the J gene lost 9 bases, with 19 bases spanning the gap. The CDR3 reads CASSPFGGLKSSPLHF. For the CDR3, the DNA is TGTGCCAGCAGCCCCTTCGGGGGGTTAAAGAGTTCACCCCTCCACTTT.

In DNA, the CDR3 is TGTGCCAGCAGCCCCGAGGCTACAGGGAATCAGCCCCAGCATTTT. This gives the protein CASSPEATGNQPQHF. The chain links TRBV9 to TRBJ1-5, with D possibly TRBD1 on 6 matching bases. This CDR3 comprises 15 residues. Trimming shortened V by 4 bases and J by 4 bases, and 15 bases separated the two germline ends. CDR1 is SGDLS and CDR2 is YYNGEE in the germline V gene.

CDR3 residues: CASSPPGGYSGNTIYF. In nucleotides, the CDR3 is TGTGCCAGCTCACCACCGGGCGGATACTCTGGAAACACCATATATTTT. This chain links TRBV18 with TRBJ1-3, with unresolved D. CDR1 KGHSH and CDR2 LQKENI come from the germline V gene. The ends were cut back, 0 bases at V and 0 bases at J, with 9 bases in the middle. This CDR3 is 16 amino acids long.

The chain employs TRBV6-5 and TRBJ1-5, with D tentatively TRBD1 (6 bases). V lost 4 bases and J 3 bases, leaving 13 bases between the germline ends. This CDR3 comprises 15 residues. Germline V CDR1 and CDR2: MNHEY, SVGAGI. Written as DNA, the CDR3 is TGTGCCAGCAGTTCCGAAGGGGGGGCCAATCAGCCCCAGCATTTT. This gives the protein CASSSEGGANQPQHF.

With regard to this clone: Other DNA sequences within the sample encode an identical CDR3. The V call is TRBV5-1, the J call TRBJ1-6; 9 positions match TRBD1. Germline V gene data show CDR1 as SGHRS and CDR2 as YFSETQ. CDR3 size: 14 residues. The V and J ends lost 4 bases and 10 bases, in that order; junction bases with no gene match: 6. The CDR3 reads CASSLGTGNSPLHF. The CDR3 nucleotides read TGCGCCAGCAGCCTAGGGACAGGGAACTCACCCCTCCACTTT.

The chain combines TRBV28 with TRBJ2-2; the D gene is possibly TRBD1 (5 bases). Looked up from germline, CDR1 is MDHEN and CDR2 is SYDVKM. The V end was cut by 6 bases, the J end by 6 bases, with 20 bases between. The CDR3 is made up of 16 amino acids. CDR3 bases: TGTGCCAGCAGCGCAACAGGCGTTAATGGGGCCGGGGAGCTGTTTTTT. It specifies CASSATGVNGAGELFF.

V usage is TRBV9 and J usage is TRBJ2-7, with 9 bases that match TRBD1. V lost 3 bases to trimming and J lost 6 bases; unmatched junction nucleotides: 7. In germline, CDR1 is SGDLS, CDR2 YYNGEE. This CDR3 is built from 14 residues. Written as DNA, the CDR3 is TGTGCCAGCAGCGCTCTGGGACAGGGATCCGAGCAGTACTTC. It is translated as CASSALGQGSEQYF.

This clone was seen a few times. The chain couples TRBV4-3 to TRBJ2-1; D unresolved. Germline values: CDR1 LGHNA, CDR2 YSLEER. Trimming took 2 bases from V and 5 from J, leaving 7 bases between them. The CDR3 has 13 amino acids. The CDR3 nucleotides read TGCGCCAGCAGCCAAAGCCGAAACAATGAGCAGTTCTTC. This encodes CASSQSRNNEQFF.

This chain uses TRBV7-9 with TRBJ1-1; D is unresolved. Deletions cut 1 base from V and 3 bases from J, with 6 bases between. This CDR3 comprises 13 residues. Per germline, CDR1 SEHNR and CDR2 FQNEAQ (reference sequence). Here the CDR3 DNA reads TGTGCCAGCAGCTTAGAGTGGGACACTGAAGCTTTCTTT. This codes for CASSLEWDTEAFF.

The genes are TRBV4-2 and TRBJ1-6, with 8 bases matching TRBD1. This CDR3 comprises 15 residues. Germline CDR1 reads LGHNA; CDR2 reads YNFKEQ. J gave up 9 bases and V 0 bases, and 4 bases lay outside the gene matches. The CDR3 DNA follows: TGTGCCAGCAGCCAAGATACGGACAGGGTTTCACCCCTCCACTTT. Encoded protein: CASSQDTDRVSPLHF.

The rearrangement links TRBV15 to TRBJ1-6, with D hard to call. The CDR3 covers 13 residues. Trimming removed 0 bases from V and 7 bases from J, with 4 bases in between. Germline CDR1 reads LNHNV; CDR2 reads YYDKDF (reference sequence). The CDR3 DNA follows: TGTGCCACCAGCAGAGATTCGAATTCACCCCTCCACTTT. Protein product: CATSRDSNSPLHF.

CDR3 residues: CASRDSEGLNSPLHF. As DNA, the CDR3 is TGTGCCAGCAGGGACAGCGAGGGATTAAATTCACCCCTCCACTTT. The chain has TRBV2 and TRBJ1-6, with TRBD1 as a possible D gene (6 bases). This CDR3 comprises 15 residues. CDR1 is SNHLY and CDR2 is FYNNEI in the germline V gene. V was shortened by 6 bases and J by 7 bases, with 16 bases between the two germline ends.

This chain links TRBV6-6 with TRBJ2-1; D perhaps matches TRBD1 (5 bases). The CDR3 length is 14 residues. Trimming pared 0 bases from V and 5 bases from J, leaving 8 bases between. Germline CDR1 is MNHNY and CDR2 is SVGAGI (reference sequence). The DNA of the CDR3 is TGTGCCAGCAGTTACTCGGGGCGGAACAATGAGCAGTTCTTC. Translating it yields CASSYSGRNNEQFF.

The CDR3 is CASSLGTGFYEKLFF. Written as DNA, the CDR3 is TGCGCCAGCAGCTTGGGGACAGGGTTCTATGAAAAACTGTTTTTT. V usage is TRBV5-1 and J usage is TRBJ1-4; 8 bases align to TRBD1. The CDR3 consists of 15 residues. With 0 bases clipped from V and 6 bases from J, the junction kept 4 bases outside the gene matches. Germline V gives CDR1 SGHRS, CDR2 YFSETQ.